This TCR beta chain is drawn from a study of Ad26.COV2.S vaccination and SARS-CoV-2 variants. Indicated treatment: some 20 received Ad26.COV2.S at low or high dose, single or two shots; a few received placebo; per-sample allocation not given. Samples were taken on day 63 after the first vaccine or placebo injection. Sequencing used immunoSEQ multiplex PCR; TCRdb keeps in-frame clones, though not all of them. The sample includes about 350,000 clones, about 87% seen only once; the top ten take around 6.4%. CDR1 and CDR2 (germline): GTSNPN, SVGIG (reference sequence). The CDR3 totals 18 residues. V shed 4 bases and J 6 bases; nucleotides not matched to a gene: 18.

This material consisted of peripheral blood, taken in a trial of Ad26.COV2.S vaccine versus placebo. The sequence was obtained from a person between 18 and 59 years old who received the Ad26.COV2.S COVID-19 vaccine or a placebo. The V gene is TRBV30, the J gene TRBJ2-2, with 9 bases aligning to TRBD2. CDR3: CAWKVRGRASLRAGELFF. CDR3 nucleotides: TGTGCCTGGAAGGTCCGCGGGAGGGCCTCATTGAGGGCCGGGGAGCTGTTTTTT.